This T cell receptor (beta chain) was found in a study of blood T cell repertoires in COVID-19. In the authors' methods: It was from reference gene primer amplification that nucleated cell counts were estimated. TCRdb's copy holds only in-frame clones and misses some; the assay was immunoSEQ multiplex PCR. The V and J calls and clone size come from that table; D and trimming were worked out from the DNA. The sample lists roughly 97,000 clones; 90% were seen once. The V and J ends lost 8 bases and 5 bases, in that order; junction bases with no gene match: 10. The length of the CDR3 is 14 residues. Germline CDR1 is MNHEY and CDR2 is SVGAGI.

Specimen: peripheral blood. This TCR derives from a man aged 60 to 69 with acute or convalescent COVID-19. The rearrangement links TRBV6-5 to TRBJ2-5, with TRBD2 identical over 8 bases. CDR3 nucleotides: TGTGCCAGCGGCCCCGGGGGGGCAAGGGAGACCCAGTACTTC. Translation: CASGPGGARETQYF.